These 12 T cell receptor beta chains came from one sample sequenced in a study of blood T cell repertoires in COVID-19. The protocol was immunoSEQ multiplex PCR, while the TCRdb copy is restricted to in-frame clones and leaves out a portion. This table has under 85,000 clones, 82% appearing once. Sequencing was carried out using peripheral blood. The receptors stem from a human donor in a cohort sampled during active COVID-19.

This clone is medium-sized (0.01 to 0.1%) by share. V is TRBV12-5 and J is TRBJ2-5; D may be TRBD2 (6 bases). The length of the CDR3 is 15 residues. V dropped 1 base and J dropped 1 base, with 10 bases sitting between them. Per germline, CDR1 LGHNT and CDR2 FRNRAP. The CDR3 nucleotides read TGTGCTAGTGGTTTGGACAAGGGACTCCAAGAGACCCAGTACTTC. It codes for CASGLDKGLQETQYF.

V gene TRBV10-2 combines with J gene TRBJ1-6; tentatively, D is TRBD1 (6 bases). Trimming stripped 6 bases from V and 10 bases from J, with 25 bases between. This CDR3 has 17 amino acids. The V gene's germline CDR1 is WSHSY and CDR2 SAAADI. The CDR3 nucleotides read TGCGCCAGCAGGGAGGGCGGAACTCAGGGGAATTTGTCACCCCTCCACTTT. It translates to CASREGGTQGNLSPLHF.

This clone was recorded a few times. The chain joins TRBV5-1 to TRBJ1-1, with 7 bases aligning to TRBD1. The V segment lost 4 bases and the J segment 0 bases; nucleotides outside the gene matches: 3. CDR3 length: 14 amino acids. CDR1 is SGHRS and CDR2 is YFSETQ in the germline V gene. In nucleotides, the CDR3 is TGCGCCAGCAGCGCGGGACAGATGAACACTGAAGCTTTCTTT. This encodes CASSAGQMNTEAFF.

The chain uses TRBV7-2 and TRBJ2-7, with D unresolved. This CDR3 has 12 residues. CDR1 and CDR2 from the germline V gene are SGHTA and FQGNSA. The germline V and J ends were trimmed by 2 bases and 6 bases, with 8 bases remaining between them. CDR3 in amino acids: CASSLSQTEQYF. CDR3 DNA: TGTGCCAGCAGCTTATCACAGACCGAGCAGTACTTC.

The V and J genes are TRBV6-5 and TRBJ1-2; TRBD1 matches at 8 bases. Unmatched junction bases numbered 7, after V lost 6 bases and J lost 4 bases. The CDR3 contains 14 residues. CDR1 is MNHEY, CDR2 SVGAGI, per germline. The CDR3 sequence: CASRLQGAVYGYTF. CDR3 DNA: TGTGCCAGCAGGCTTCAGGGGGCGGTCTATGGCTACACCTTC.

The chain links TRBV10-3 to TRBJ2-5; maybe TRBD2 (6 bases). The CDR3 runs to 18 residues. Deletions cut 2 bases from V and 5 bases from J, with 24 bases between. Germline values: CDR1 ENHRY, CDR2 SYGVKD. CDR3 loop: CAISEKQFAGTVGETQYF. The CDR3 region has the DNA TGTGCCATCAGTGAGAAGCAGTTCGCGGGGACGGTAGGGGAGACCCAGTACTTC.

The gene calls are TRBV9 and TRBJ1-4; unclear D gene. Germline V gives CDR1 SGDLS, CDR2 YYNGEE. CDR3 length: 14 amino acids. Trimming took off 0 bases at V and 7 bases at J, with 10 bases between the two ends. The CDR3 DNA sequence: TGTGCCAGCAGCGTAGCCCTCCGGAGTGAAAAACTGTTTTTT. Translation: CASSVALRSEKLFF. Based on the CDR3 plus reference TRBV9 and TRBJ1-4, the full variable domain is DSGVTQTPKHLITATGQRVTLRCSPRSGDLSVYWYQQSLDQGLQFLIQYYNGEERAKGNILERFSAQQFPDLHSELNLSSLELGDSALYFCASSVALRSEKLFFGSGTQLSVL.

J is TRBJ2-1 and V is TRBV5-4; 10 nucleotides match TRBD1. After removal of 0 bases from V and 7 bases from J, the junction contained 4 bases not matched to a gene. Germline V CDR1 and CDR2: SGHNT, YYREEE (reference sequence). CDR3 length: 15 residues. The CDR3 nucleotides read TGTGCCAGCAGCTTGGTGGACAGGGGGAAGAATGAGCAGTTCTTC. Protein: CASSLVDRGKNEQFF. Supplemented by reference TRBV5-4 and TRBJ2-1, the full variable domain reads ETGVTQSPTHLIKTRGQQVTLRCSSQSGHNTVSWYQQALGQGPQFIFQYYREEENGRGNFPPRFSGLQFPNYSSELNVNALELDDSALYLCASSLVDRGKNEQFFGPGTRLTVL.

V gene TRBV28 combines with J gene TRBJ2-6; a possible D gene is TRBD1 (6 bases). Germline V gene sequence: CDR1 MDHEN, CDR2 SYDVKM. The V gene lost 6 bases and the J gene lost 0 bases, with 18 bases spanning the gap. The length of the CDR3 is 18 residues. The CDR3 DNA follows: TGTGCCAGCAGCCCCGCAGGGGTCCGATCCTCTGGGGCCAACGTCCTGACTTTC. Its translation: CASSPAGVRSSGANVLTF.

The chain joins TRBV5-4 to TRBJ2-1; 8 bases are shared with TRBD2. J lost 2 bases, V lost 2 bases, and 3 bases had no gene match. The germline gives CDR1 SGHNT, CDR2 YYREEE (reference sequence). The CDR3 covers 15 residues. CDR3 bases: TGTGCCAGCAGCTTAGGTAGCGGGGCCTACAATGAGCAGTTCTTC. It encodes CASSLGSGAYNEQFF.

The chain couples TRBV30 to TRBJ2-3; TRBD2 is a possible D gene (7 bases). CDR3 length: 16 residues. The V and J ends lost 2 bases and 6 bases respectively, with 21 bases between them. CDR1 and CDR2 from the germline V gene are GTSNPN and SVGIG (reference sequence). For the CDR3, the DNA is TGTGCCTGGAGTAGGGGGGGGTATCCAAGTTCGGATACGCAGTATTTT. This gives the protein CAWSRGGYPSSDTQYF.

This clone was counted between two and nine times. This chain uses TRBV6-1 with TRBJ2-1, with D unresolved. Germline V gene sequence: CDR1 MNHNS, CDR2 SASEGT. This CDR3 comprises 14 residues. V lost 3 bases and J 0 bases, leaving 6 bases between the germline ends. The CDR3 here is CASSERSSYNEQFF. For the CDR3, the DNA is TGTGCCAGCAGTGAGAGGAGCTCCTACAATGAGCAGTTCTTC.